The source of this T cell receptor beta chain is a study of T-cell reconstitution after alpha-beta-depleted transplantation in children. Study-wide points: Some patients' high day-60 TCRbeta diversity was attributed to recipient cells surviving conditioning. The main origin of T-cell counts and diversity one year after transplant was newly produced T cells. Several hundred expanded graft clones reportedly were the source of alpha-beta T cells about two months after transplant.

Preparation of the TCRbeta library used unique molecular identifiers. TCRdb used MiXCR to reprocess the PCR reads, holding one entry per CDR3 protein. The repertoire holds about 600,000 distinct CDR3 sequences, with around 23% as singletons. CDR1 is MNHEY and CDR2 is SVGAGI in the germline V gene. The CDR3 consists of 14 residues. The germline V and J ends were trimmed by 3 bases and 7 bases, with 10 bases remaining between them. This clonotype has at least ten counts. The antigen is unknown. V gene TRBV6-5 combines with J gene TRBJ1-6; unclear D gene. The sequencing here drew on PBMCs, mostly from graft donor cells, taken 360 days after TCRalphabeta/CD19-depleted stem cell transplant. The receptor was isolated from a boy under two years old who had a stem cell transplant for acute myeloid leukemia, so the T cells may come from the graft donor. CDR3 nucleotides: TGTGCCAGCAGTTATTCCGCGGGAAATTCACCCCTCCACTTT. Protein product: CASSYSAGNSPLHF.